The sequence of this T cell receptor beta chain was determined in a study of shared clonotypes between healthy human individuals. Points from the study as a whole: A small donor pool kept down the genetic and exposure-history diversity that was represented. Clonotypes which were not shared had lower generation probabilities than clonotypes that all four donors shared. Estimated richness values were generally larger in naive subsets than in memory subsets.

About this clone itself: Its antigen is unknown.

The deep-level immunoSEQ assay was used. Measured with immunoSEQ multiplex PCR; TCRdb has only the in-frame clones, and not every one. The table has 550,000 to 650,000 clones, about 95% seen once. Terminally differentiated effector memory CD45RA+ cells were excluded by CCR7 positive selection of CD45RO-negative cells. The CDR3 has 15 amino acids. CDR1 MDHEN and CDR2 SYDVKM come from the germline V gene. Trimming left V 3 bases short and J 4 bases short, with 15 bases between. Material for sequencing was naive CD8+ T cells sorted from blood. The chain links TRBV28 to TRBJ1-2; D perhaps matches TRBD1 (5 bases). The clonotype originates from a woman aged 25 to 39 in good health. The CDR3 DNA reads TGTGCCAGCAGTTTTCGCGCCCTGCAGGGCTATGGCTACACCTTC. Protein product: CASSFRALQGYGYTF.